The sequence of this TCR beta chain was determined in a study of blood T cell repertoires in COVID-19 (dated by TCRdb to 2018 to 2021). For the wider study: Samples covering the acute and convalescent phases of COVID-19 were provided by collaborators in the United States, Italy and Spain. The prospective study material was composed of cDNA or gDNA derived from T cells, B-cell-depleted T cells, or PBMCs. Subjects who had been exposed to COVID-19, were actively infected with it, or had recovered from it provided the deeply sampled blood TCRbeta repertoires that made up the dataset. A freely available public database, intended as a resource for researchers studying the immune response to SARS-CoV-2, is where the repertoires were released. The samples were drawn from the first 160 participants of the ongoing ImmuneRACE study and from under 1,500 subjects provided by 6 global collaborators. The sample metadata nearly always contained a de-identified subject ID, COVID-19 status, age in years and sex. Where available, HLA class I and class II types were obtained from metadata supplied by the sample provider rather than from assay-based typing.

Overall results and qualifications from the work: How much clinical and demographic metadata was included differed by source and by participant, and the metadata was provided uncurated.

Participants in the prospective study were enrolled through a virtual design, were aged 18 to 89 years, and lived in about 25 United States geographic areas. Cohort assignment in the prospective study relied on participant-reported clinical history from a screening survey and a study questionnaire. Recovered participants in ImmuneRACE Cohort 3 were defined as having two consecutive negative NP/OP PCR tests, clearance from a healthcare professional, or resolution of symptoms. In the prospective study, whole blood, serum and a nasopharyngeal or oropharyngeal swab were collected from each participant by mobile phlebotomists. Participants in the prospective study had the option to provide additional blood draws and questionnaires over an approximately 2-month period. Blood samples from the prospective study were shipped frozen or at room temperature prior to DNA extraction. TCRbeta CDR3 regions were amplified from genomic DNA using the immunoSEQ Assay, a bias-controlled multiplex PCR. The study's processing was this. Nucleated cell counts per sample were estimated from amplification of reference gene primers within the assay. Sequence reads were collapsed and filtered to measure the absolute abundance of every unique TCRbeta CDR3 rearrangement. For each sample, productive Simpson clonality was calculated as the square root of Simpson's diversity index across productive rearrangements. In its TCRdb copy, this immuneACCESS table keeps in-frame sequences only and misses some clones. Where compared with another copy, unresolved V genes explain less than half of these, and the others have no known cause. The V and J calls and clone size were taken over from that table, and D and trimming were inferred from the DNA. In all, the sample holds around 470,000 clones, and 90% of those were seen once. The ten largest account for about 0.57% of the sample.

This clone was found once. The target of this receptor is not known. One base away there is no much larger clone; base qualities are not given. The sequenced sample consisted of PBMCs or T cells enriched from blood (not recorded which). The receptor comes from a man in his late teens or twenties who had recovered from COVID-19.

CDR3 sequence: CASSKEVTYNSPLHF. The nucleotide sequence reads TGTGCCAGCTCAAAGGAGGTCACCTATAATTCACCCCTCCACTTT. The rearrangement joined TRBV18 to TRBJ1-6; the D gene lacks a confident call. The CDR3 contains 15 residues, cysteine and phenylalanine counted. Only the CDR3 region is kept as DNA, spanning 45 bases read in frame from base 1. V is pared back by 5 bases and J by 2 bases, with 10 bases lying between the germline termini. In the germline V gene, CDR1 corresponds to KGHSH and CDR2 to LQKENI.